This T cell receptor beta chain comes out of a study of T cell changes during pregnancy in multiple sclerosis (dated 2019 in TCRdb). Regarding the study in general: The study examined how the T cell repertoire changed over the course of pregnancy in women with multiple sclerosis.

From its cysteine to its phenylalanine, the CDR3 spans 17 amino acids. The DNA shown is the 51-base CDR3, in frame from base 1. Per the germline V gene, SGHVS is the CDR1 and FNYEAQ is the CDR2. Germline trimming: 5 bases from V, 9 bases from J; junction bases outside gene matches: 19. Comment on this clone: Which antigen it targets is not known. Base qualities are not at hand, and no much larger clone is one base apart.

The library relied on the immunoSEQ multiplex PCR assay. This is the immuneACCESS table as TCRdb keeps it, with only in-frame sequences that have V and J called. A part of the clones is gone; compared with another copy, unresolved V genes explain less than half, and the rest is unexplained. A total of around 83,000 clones appear in this sample, under 95% of them only once. Jointly, the top ten make up approximately 0.45% of the sample. The chain links TRBV7-6 with TRBJ2-1; 7 middle bases align to TRBD2. The sequence came from a female donor with multiple sclerosis, enrolled in a pregnancy study. Material: CD4+ T cells from peripheral blood mononuclear cells, obtained in the second trimester of pregnancy. The nucleotide sequence is given as TGTGCCAGCAGCGTAAGGACTAGTCTGCTTTCAATCGGTGAGCAGTTCTTC. Its protein product is CASSVRTSLLSIGEQFF.